Here is one T cell receptor (beta chain) with its context. The antigen is not known. This entry comes from a study of T cell responses to AZD1222 COVID-19 vaccine. Points from the study as a whole: Clonal diversity may have been underestimated in mostly white British donors.

V lost 0 bases to trimming and J lost 3 bases; unmatched junction nucleotides: 13. Germline CDR1 reads LNHNV; CDR2 reads YYDKDF (reference sequence). CDR3 length equals 20 residues. Method: immunoSEQ multiplex PCR; TCRdb's copy keeps in-frame clones and lacks some. Among 150,000 or so clones listed, about 91% were seen once. The sequences come from peripheral blood, collected 28 days after the second AZD1222 dose. The receptor comes from an adult who received the AZD1222 COVID-19 vaccine. The chain employs TRBV15 and TRBJ2-4, with 11 nucleotides matching TRBD2. CDR3 protein: CATSRDLRLAGGGGKNIQYF. The CDR3 bases are TGTGCCACCAGCAGAGACCTCCGGCTAGCGGGAGGAGGAGGCAAAAACATTCAGTACTTC. The variable domain in full, with the rest retrieved from reference TRBV15 and TRBJ2-4, is DAMVIQNPRYQVTQFGKPVTLSCSQTLNHNVMYWYQQKSSQAPKLLFHYYDKDFNNEADTPDNFQSRRPNTSFCFLDIRSPGLGDTAMYLCATSRDLRLAGGGGKNIQYFGAGTRLSVL.